The clone carrying this T cell receptor beta chain was seen more than once but under ten times. This sample is drawn from a study of T cells in Graves' hyperthyroidism and ophthalmopathy. The germline CDR1 and CDR2 sequences are LGHDT and YNNKEL (reference sequence). Trimming took 3 bases from V and 7 from J; bases not matched to a gene: 9. CDR3 length: 15 residues. TCR beta CDR3 regions were amplified from RNA. First-round RT-PCR with HTBI primers amplified the TCR CDR3 region. Each CDR3 protein gets one entry after TCRdb re-called the multiplex PCR reads with MiXCR. The sample lists roughly 700,000 distinct CDR3 sequences, around 16% occurring once.

This TCR was sampled from a man aged 45-60 years with Graves' hyperthyroidism. The rearrangement links TRBV3-1 to TRBJ2-1, with 7 bases matching TRBD2. Sequenced material: blood. The CDR3 sequence is CASSHQAGSNNEQFF. CDR3 DNA sequence: TGTGCCAGCAGCCACCAAGCGGGATCAAATAATGAGCAGTTCTTC.